These 18 T cell receptor beta chains were all obtained from the same sample, sequenced in a study of T cell responses to AZD1222 COVID-19 vaccine. Produced via immunoSEQ multiplex PCR; TCRdb's table is partial and in-frame only. The sample contains about 140,000 clones, roughly 92% of which appear only once. The sequencing used peripheral blood, collected on day 0 of AZD1222 vaccination. Receptors originate from an adult in good health.

V is TRBV6-2 or TRBV6-3 and J is TRBJ2-2; 16 bases map to TRBD2. CDR3 size: 19 residues. Germline CDR1 reads MNHEY; CDR2 reads SVGEGT. The V and J ends lost 4 bases and 3 bases, in that order; junction bases with no gene match: 8. The CDR3 DNA reads as TGTGCCAGCAGTTCCGACCCGGGACTAGCGGGGGGGGACACCGGGGAGCTGTTTTTT. Translating it yields CASSSDPGLAGGDTGELFF.

V and J are TRBV7-8 and TRBJ2-7; D is unresolved. The CDR3 runs 12 residues. V dropped 5 bases and J dropped 6 bases, with 11 bases sitting between them. Germline V lookup: CDR1 SGHVS, CDR2 FQNEAQ. The CDR3 region is CASSPRHSEQYF. The CDR3 coding sequence is TGTGCCAGCAGCCCCCGTCACAGCGAGCAGTACTTC.

The rearrangement links TRBV28 to TRBJ2-7, with TRBD2 identical over 9 bases. The CDR3 covers 13 residues. Losses at the gene ends were 7 bases for V and 5 bases for J; bases not matched to a gene: 6. The germline CDR1 and CDR2 sequences are MDHEN and SYDVKM. The CDR3 sequence: CASKVAGVDEQYF. The DNA for the CDR3 is TGTGCCAGCAAGGTAGCGGGAGTGGACGAGCAGTACTTC.

In its sample, this clone was seen once. The chain uses TRBV18 and TRBJ2-5, with a possible D match to TRBD1 (6 bases). Deletions cut 2 bases from V and 3 bases from J, with 10 bases between. The length of the CDR3 is 14 residues. Per germline, CDR1 KGHSH and CDR2 LQKENI. CDR3 residues: CASSPGQPKETQYF. The CDR3 DNA sequence: TGTGCCAGCTCACCAGGACAGCCAAAAGAGACCCAGTACTTC.

V usage is TRBV7-2 and J usage is TRBJ2-7; D not certain. CDR1 is SGHTA and CDR2 is FQGNSA in the germline V gene. With 0 bases removed from V and 7 bases from J, the gap between germline ends came to 7 bases. There are 12 residues in the CDR3. The CDR3 DNA is TGTGCCAGCAGCTTAGCGCTAGGTGAGCAGTACTTC. Translated: CASSLALGEQYF.

The chain recombines TRBV10-3 with TRBJ1-1; a weak D match, TRBD1 (6 bases). Per germline, CDR1 ENHRY and CDR2 SYGVKD. Between the trimmed V and J ends, which lost 1 base and 4 bases, there was a span of 13 bases. This CDR3 has 15 amino acids. This chain's CDR3 is CAISEWKGGVTEAFF. CDR3 coding DNA: TGTGCCATCAGTGAGTGGAAAGGGGGGGTCACTGAAGCTTTCTTT.

The CDR3 sequence is CASSSVGLADQETQYF. In nucleotides, the CDR3 is TGTGCCAGCAGTTCAGTTGGACTAGCGGACCAAGAGACCCAGTACTTC. The chain uses TRBV25-1 and TRBJ2-5; 10 positions match TRBD2. The junction had 6 bases not matched to a gene; V was cut back by 5 bases and J by 0 bases. The CDR3 totals 16 residues. The germline CDR1 and CDR2 sequences are MGHDK and SYGVNS.

The rearrangement links TRBV5-1 to TRBJ2-5, with D perhaps assigned TRBD1 or TRBD2 (5 bases each). V lost 3 bases and J 7 bases, leaving 13 bases between the germline ends. The CDR3 contains 13 residues. Germline V lookup: CDR1 SGHRS, CDR2 YFSETQ. For the CDR3, the DNA is TGCGCCAGCAGCTGGGACCACCAGAGGACCCAGTACTTC. As protein: CASSWDHQRTQYF.

In its sample, this clone was seen a few times. V is TRBV18 and J is TRBJ2-7; the match to TRBD1 covers 8 bases. Germline-derived CDR1 and CDR2 are KGHSH and LQKENI. Trimming took 4 bases from V and 5 from J; bases not matched to a gene: 1. The CDR3 runs to 12 residues. The CDR3: CASSQDRDEQYF. CDR3 coding DNA: TGTGCCAGCTCACAGGACAGGGACGAGCAGTACTTC.

J is TRBJ1-2 and V is TRBV7-9, with TRBD1 matching over 7 bases. The germline gives CDR1 SEHNR, CDR2 FQNEAQ (reference sequence). The length of the CDR3 is 16 residues. The junction had 14 bases not matched to a gene; V was cut back by 5 bases and J by 5 bases. The CDR3 nucleotides read TGTGCCAGCAGCCACAACATCATTACAGGGGTGTATGGCTACACCTTC. Translation gives CASSHNIITGVYGYTF.

The chain has TRBV7-2 and TRBJ2-1, with D tentatively TRBD1 or TRBD2 (6 bases each). The V gene's germline CDR1 is SGHTA and CDR2 FQGNSA. The CDR3 covers 15 residues. Trimming took 1 base from V and 5 from J, leaving 12 bases between them. Here the CDR3 reads CASSLGGAHNNEQFF. DNA of the CDR3: TGTGCCAGCAGCTTAGGGGGGGCGCATAACAATGAGCAGTTCTTC.

The chain carries TRBV5-4 and TRBJ2-3; weak D call: TRBD2 (6 bases). Trimming left V 5 bases short and J 1 base short, with 17 bases between. In germline, CDR1 is SGHNT, CDR2 YYREEE (reference sequence). The CDR3 runs 16 residues. The CDR3 sequence: CASRPNAGPGTDTQYF. As DNA, the CDR3 is TGTGCCAGCAGACCCAATGCGGGACCGGGCACAGATACGCAGTATTTT.

The V call is TRBV5-1, the J call TRBJ2-2, with D possibly matching TRBD1 (5 bases). Germline CDR1 SGHRS, CDR2 YFSETQ. This CDR3 contains 15 residues. Trimming removed 3 bases at V and 5 bases at J, with 14 bases between. The CDR3 DNA reads as TGCGCCAGCAGCTCCGATTGGGCAGGGACCGGGGAGCTGTTTTTT. Residues: CASSSDWAGTGELFF.

This chain connects TRBV12-5 to TRBJ1-4, with no clear D. The CDR3 contains 14 residues. The germline V gene encodes CDR1 LGHNT and CDR2 FRNRAP. The ends were cut back, 6 bases at V and 5 bases at J, with 13 bases in the middle. CDR3 sequence: CASGPGRVNEKLFF. CDR3 sequence (DNA): TGTGCTAGTGGCCCCGGACGGGTAAATGAAAAACTGTTTTTT. Variable domain in full (rest from reference TRBV12-5 and TRBJ1-4): DARVTQTPRHKVTEMGQEVTMRCQPILGHNTVFWYRQTMMQGLELLAYFRNRAPLDDSGMPKDRFSAEMPDATLATLKIQPSEPRDSAVYFCASGPGRVNEKLFFGSGTQLSVL.

The rearrangement joins TRBV6-5 to TRBJ1-4, with 8 bases matching TRBD1. With V trimmed by 2 bases and J by 1 base, 3 bases remained unmatched. This CDR3 is built from 16 residues. Looked up from germline, CDR1 is MNHEY and CDR2 is SVGAGI. The CDR3 sequence: CASSYDGQGTNEKLFF. The CDR3 DNA reads TGTGCCAGCAGTTACGATGGACAGGGAACTAATGAAAAACTGTTTTTT.

The V call is TRBV28, the J call TRBJ1-1, with a possible D match to TRBD1 (5 bases). V lost 5 bases to trimming and J lost 0 bases, with 10 bases between them. Germline V gene data show CDR1 as MDHEN and CDR2 as SYDVKM. The CDR3 sequence is 14 residues long. The CDR3 nucleotides are TGTGCCAGCAGTCTCAGGGTTTTGAACACTGAAGCTTTCTTT. Translating it yields CASSLRVLNTEAFF.

The chain couples TRBV9 to TRBJ2-7; D not resolved. The CDR3 is 13 residues long. CDR1 is SGDLS and CDR2 is YYNGEE in the germline V gene. Trimming pared 3 bases from V and 2 bases from J, leaving 9 bases between. The DNA of the CDR3 is TGTGCCAGCAGCGCGGCAGAAGCCTACGAGCAGTACTTC. Residues: CASSAAEAYEQYF.

J is TRBJ2-3 and V is TRBV24-1; D call uncertain. The germline gives CDR1 KGHDR, CDR2 SFDVKD. The CDR3 has 16 residues. V lost 3 bases to trimming and J lost 0 bases, with 12 bases between them. The CDR3 nucleotides are TGTGCCACCAGTGATCGCAGGACCACTAGCACAGATACGCAGTATTTT. Translation: CATSDRRTTSTDTQYF.